The 17 T cell receptor beta chains below all came from one sample that was sequenced in a study of blood T cell repertoires in COVID-19. Generated by immunoSEQ multiplex PCR, the TCRdb table keeps only in-frame clones and is missing some. The table shows some 300,000 clones, with more than 70% occurring only once. Input material: peripheral blood. The receptors were gathered from a woman in her 30s who had recovered from COVID-19.

This sequence joins TRBV5-1 and TRBJ2-5; 8 bases align to TRBD2. Germline V gene data show CDR1 as SGHRS and CDR2 as YFSETQ. The CDR3 length is 15 residues. V shed 1 base, J shed 2 bases, and the junction held 4 bases outside the gene matches. CDR3 bases: TGCGCCAGCAGCTTGATCCGCGGGGGGCAAGAGACCCAGTACTTC. Amino acid sequence: CASSLIRGGQETQYF.

CDR3 loop: CASSQTVGPTSMNTQYF. The CDR3 nucleotides are TGTGCCAGCAGCCAGACCGTGGGGCCTACTTCGATGAATACGCAGTATTTT. The rearrangement joins TRBV4-2 to TRBJ2-3; weak D call: TRBD1 (5 bases). CDR1 is LGHNA and CDR2 is YNFKEQ in the germline V gene. Trimming removed 3 bases from V and 7 bases from J, with 23 bases in between. The CDR3 covers 17 residues.

V gene TRBV2 combines with J gene TRBJ1-2; D gene uncertain. CDR1 is SNHLY and CDR2 is FYNNEI in the germline V gene. The CDR3 extends over 14 amino acids. With 1 base removed from V and 8 bases from J, the gap between germline ends came to 14 bases. CDR3 protein: CASSEDSRGWGYTF. CDR3 coding DNA: TGTGCCAGCAGTGAAGATAGCCGTGGGTGGGGCTACACCTTC.

This clone was seen once. The chain is built from TRBV10-3 and TRBJ2-2, with D possibly being TRBD2 (5 bases). Germline lookup yields CDR1 ENHRY and CDR2 SYGVKD. CDR3 size: 15 residues. V was clipped by 5 bases and J by 8 bases, with 18 bases between them. CDR3 in amino acids: CAISSTGGWFGELFF. The CDR3 DNA is TGTGCCATCAGTTCTACCGGCGGGTGGTTTGGGGAGCTGTTTTTT.

V and J are TRBV18 and TRBJ1-4; 9 positions agree with TRBD1. Germline CDR1 and CDR2: KGHSH and LQKENI. V was pared by 2 bases and J by 6 bases, with 1 base of the junction left unmatched. This CDR3 spans 14 amino acids. CDR3 in DNA: TGTGCCAGCTCACCAGGGGACAGGGATGAAAAACTGTTTTTT. This translates into CASSPGDRDEKLFF.

The rearrangement links TRBV28 to TRBJ2-5; D might be TRBD2 (6 bases). Looked up from germline, CDR1 is MDHEN and CDR2 is SYDVKM. Trimming cost V 3 bases and J 5 bases, with 19 bases left between them. CDR3 length: 16 amino acids. CDR3 nucleotides: TGTGCCAGCAGTTTGGGCGGGACGGCCGGTGTGGAGACCCAGTACTTC. Residues: CASSLGGTAGVETQYF. Combining the CDR3 with reference TRBV28 and TRBJ2-5 gives the whole variable domain DVKVTQSSRYLVKRTGEKVFLECVQDMDHENMFWYRQDPGLGLRLIYFSYDVKMKEKGDIPEGYSVSREKKERFSLILESASTNQTSMYLCASSLGGTAGVETQYFGPGTRLLVL.

This CDR3 reads CAHCGQLNEKLFF. The CDR3 coding sequence is TGTGCCCATTGTGGACAGTTGAATGAAAAACTGTTTTTT. The V call is TRBV19, the J call TRBJ1-4, with D tentatively TRBD1 (6 bases). CDR1 is LNHDA, CDR2 SQIVND, per germline (reference sequence). Trimming removed 11 bases from V and 5 bases from J, with 15 bases in between. This CDR3 comprises 13 residues.

The chain is built from TRBV5-6 and TRBJ2-1, with a weak D call TRBD1 (6 bases). Germline values: CDR1 SGHDT, CDR2 YYEEEE. Trimming removed 8 bases at V and 1 base at J, with 13 bases between. CDR3 length: 14 residues. The CDR3 nucleotides read TGTGCCAGACAGGGCCGTTCTTCCTACAATGAGCAGTTCTTC. It translates to CARQGRSSYNEQFF. Together with reference TRBV5-6 and TRBJ2-1, the CDR3 gives the full variable domain: DAGVTQSPTHLIKTRGQQVTLRCSPKSGHDTVSWYQQALGQGPQFIFQYYEEEERQRGNFPDRFSGHQFPNYSSELNVNALLLGDSALYLCARQGRSSYNEQFFGPGTRLTVL.

V is TRBV6-6 and J is TRBJ1-1, with D uncertain. The CDR3 spans 11 residues. Looked up from germline, CDR1 is MNHNY and CDR2 is SVGAGI (reference sequence). The V end was cut by 7 bases, the J end by 6 bases, with 9 bases between. CDR3 in amino acids: CASTQFAEAFF. The CDR3 DNA is TGTGCCAGCACCCAATTTGCTGAAGCTTTCTTT.

The chain uses TRBV27 and TRBJ2-5; possible D gene TRBD2, 6 bases. This CDR3 has 16 residues. V lost 0 bases and J 4 bases, leaving 15 bases between the germline ends. Germline-derived CDR1 and CDR2 are MNHEY and SMNVEV (reference sequence). The CDR3 region is CASSLSTSSPIETQYF. CDR3 nucleotides: TGTGCCAGCAGTTTATCAACTAGCTCCCCGATAGAGACCCAGTACTTC.

This clone was detected a few times. This chain joins TRBV4-3 and TRBJ2-7; 8 nucleotides line up with TRBD2. Germline CDR1 and CDR2: LGHNA and YSLEER. Germline trimming cut 0 bases from V and 0 bases from J; bases unmatched to any gene: 7. The CDR3 is 17 residues long. The CDR3 sequence is CASSQEIQRGFSYEQYF. CDR3 coding DNA: TGCGCCAGCAGCCAAGAGATACAGCGGGGGTTCTCCTACGAGCAGTACTTC.

Only one count was recorded for this clone. The V gene is TRBV14, the J gene TRBJ2-1; unclear D gene. V was shortened by 2 bases and J by 6 bases, with 8 bases between the two germline ends. Germline-derived CDR1 and CDR2 are SGHDN and FVKESK. The CDR3 length is 13 residues. CDR3 DNA sequence: TGTGCCAGCAGCCAACAGATACGCAATGAGCAGTTCTTC. Translated: CASSQQIRNEQFF.

The chain has TRBV13 and TRBJ1-4; D might be TRBD1 (6 bases). Deletions cut 3 bases from V and 8 bases from J, with 13 bases between. The germline V gene has CDR1 PRHDT and CDR2 FYEKMQ (reference sequence). This CDR3 spans 14 amino acids. CDR3 nucleotides: TGTGCCAGCAGCTTTGGGGGCGCGAAGGAAAAACTGTTTTTT. Protein: CASSFGGAKEKLFF.

This sequence joins TRBV12-3 or TRBV12-4 and TRBJ1-2; 7 bases line up with TRBD1. V was pared by 10 bases and J by 8 bases, with 13 bases of the junction left unmatched. This CDR3 region has 13 residues. CDR3 in DNA: TGTGCCACCCGACAGGGCCCCTTTGGGGGCTACACCTTC. This gives the protein CATRQGPFGGYTF.

The chain carries TRBV6-5 and TRBJ1-4; D remains ambiguous. The V and J ends lost 0 bases and 10 bases respectively, with 9 bases between them. The CDR3 length is 13 residues. Per the germline V gene, CDR1 is MNHEY and CDR2 is SVGAGI. CDR3 amino acids: CASSYSYPGKLFF. DNA of the CDR3: TGTGCCAGCAGTTACTCGTATCCGGGAAAACTGTTTTTT.

This rearrangement joins TRBV7-9 to TRBJ1-3, with 7 bases identical to TRBD1. The V gene's germline CDR1 is SEHNR and CDR2 FQNEAQ (reference sequence). The CDR3 length is 16 residues. The J segment lost 0 bases and the V segment lost 5 bases, leaving 7 bases of the junction unmatched. CDR3 amino acids: CASSPGQTTSGNTIYF. The CDR3 bases are TGTGCCAGCAGCCCGGGACAGACGACCTCTGGAAACACCATATATTTT.

This sequence joins TRBV18 and TRBJ2-7; 12 positions agree with TRBD2. V shed 4 bases, J shed 6 bases, and the junction held 4 bases outside the gene matches. CDR3 length: 14 residues. Germline assignment: CDR1 KGHSH and CDR2 LQKENI. The CDR3 loop is CASSRTSGAPEQYF. CDR3 in DNA: TGTGCCAGCTCACGGACTAGCGGGGCGCCCGAGCAGTACTTC. The full variable domain, with the rest looked up from reference TRBV18 and TRBJ2-7, is NAGVMQNPRHLVRRRGQEARLRCSPMKGHSHVYWYRQLPEEGLKFMVYLQKENIIDESGMPKERFSAEFPKEGPSILRIQQVVRGDSAAYFCASSRTSGAPEQYFGPGTRLTVT.